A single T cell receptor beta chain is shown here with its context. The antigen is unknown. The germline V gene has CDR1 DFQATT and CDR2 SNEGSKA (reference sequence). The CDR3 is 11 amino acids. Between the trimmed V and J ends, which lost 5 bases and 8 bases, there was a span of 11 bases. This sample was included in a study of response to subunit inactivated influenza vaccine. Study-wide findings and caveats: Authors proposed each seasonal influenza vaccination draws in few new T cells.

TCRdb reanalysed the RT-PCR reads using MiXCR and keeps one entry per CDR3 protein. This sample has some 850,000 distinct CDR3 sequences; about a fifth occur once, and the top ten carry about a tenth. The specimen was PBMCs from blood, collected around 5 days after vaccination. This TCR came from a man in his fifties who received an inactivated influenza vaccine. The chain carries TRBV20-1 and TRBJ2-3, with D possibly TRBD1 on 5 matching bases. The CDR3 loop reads CSAPTGITQYF. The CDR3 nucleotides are TGCAGTGCTCCAACAGGAATTACGCAGTATTTT.